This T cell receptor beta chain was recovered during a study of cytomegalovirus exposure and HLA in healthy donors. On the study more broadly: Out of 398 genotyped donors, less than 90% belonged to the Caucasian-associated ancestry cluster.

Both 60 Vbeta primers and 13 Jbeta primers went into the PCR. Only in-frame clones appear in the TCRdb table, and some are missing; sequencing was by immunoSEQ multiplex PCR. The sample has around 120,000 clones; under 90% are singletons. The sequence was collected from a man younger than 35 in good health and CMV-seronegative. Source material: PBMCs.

This chain's CDR3 is CASSPQGQGDSPLHF. The DNA of the CDR3 is TGTGCCAGCTCACCCCAGGGACAGGGCGATTCACCCCTCCACTTT. The genes are TRBV18 and TRBJ1-6; TRBD1 matches at 9 bases. V was pared by 3 bases and J by 8 bases, with 5 bases of the junction left unmatched. The CDR3 has 15 amino acids. Germline lookup yields CDR1 KGHSH and CDR2 LQKENI.